A selection of T cell receptor beta chains follows, all from one sample in a study of T cells in Graves' hyperthyroidism and ophthalmopathy. TCRdb fed the multiplex PCR reads into MiXCR, producing one record per CDR3 protein. The sample lists 700,000 or so distinct CDR3 sequences, about 16% seen once, with around 7.7% in the top ten. Specimen: blood. Receptors originate from a man aged 18 to 29 with Graves' hyperthyroidism. The CDR3 runs from the conserved cysteine through the conserved F or W. Fields, in order: clone size, V gene, D gene, J gene, CDR3 protein, CDR3 DNA. A D gene is named only where the DNA matches it firmly. Where a row states a size, it is once, few, many or the class of an expanded clone; other rows omit it.

-,TRBV6-1,-,TRBJ1-2,CASSPVLHGYGYTF,TGTGCCAGCAGCCCAGTACTTCATGGCTATGGCTACACCTTC
-,TRBV5-1,-,TRBJ1-1,CASRGQGRVRNAEAFF,TGCGCCAGCCGTGGTCAGGGGCGGGTGAGAAACGCTGAAGCTTTCTTT
few,TRBV10-3,-,TRBJ2-7,CTISEQDYEQYF,TGTACCATCAGTGAGCAAGACTACGAGCAGTACTTC
-,TRBV5-5,TRBD2,TRBJ2-7,CASSFPGTSNEQYF,TGTGCCAGCAGCTTCCCCGGGACTAGTAACGAGCAGTACTTC
-,TRBV9,-,TRBJ2-3,CASSAGLGPGTQYF,TGTGCCAGCAGCGCCGGCCTCGGCCCCGGTACGCAGTATTTT
many,TRBV11-2,-,TRBJ2-3,CASSLTLGSTDTQYF,TGTGCCAGCAGCTTAACGCTCGGTAGTACAGATACGCAGTATTTT
-,TRBV11-3,-,TRBJ2-1,CASSPSSSPEQFF,TGTGCCAGCAGCCCTAGTAGTAGTCCTGAGCAGTTCTTC
many,TRBV6-1,TRBD1,TRBJ1-2,CASSPGTGGNYGYTF,TGTGCCAGCAGCCCCGGGACAGGCGGGAACTATGGCTACACCTTC
few,TRBV28,-,TRBJ2-3,CASGLSLGSDTQYF,TGTGCCAGCGGTTTATCGTTGGGGAGCGATACGCAGTATTTT
few,TRBV19,TRBD2,TRBJ2-2,CARNPRASGYTGELFF,TGTGCCAGAAACCCCCGGGCTAGCGGCTACACCGGGGAGCTGTTTTTT
many,TRBV2,-,TRBJ2-2,CASRGGELFF,TGTGCCAGCAGGGGCGGGGAGCTGTTTTTT
many,TRBV28,TRBD1,TRBJ1-1,CASRGQGPTEAFF,TGTGCCAGCAGGGGACAGGGGCCCACTGAAGCTTTCTTT
many,TRBV7-2,-,TRBJ2-7,CASSLAVGTNYEQYF,TGTGCCAGCAGCTTAGCGGTCGGGACCAACTACGAGCAGTACTTC
-,TRBV5-1,-,TRBJ2-3,CASSLESAGTQYF,TGCGCCAGCAGCTTGGAAAGCGCGGGTACGCAGTATTTT
many,TRBV5-1,TRBD2,TRBJ2-3,CASSVLASSTDTQYF,TGCGCCAGCAGCGTACTAGCGAGTAGCACAGATACGCAGTATTTT
-,TRBV6-1,TRBD2,TRBJ2-4,CASGRSGRSRTKNIQYF,TGTGCCAGCGGTCGAAGCGGGAGGAGTCGTACCAAAAACATTCAGTACTTC
few,TRBV18,TRBD2,TRBJ2-1,CASSPGLVLDKSSYNEQFF,TGTGCCAGCTCACCCGGACTAGTTCTCGATAAGAGCTCCTACAATGAGCAGTTCTTC
many,TRBV2,-,TRBJ1-1,CASSLSKNTEAFF,TGTGCCAGCAGTTTGAGCAAGAACACTGAAGCTTTCTTT
few,TRBV7-9,-,TRBJ2-3,CASSLAPLAQHRDTQYF,TGTGCCAGCAGCTTAGCGCCCCTAGCCCAACACCGGGATACGCAGTATTTT
many,TRBV20-1,TRBD1,TRBJ2-7,CSATDRDPYEQYF,TGCAGTGCTACGGACAGGGATCCCTACGAGCAGTACTTC
-,TRBV6-2/TRBV6-3,-,TRBJ2-5,CASSPQGVELNF,TGTGCCAGCAGTCCCCAGGGAGTAGAGCTCAACTTC
few,TRBV30,-,TRBJ2-7,CAWSVRPKGEQYF,TGTGCCTGGAGTGTGCGGCCCAAGGGCGAGCAGTACTTC
-,TRBV7-8,-,TRBJ1-1,CASSSLTGLNTEAFF,TGTGCCAGCAGCTCCCTGACAGGACTGAACACTGAAGCTTTCTTT
few,TRBV29-1,-,TRBJ2-1,CSVVVSPYNEQFF,TGCAGCGTTGTCGTTAGCCCCTACAATGAGCAGTTCTTC
many,TRBV2,TRBD1,TRBJ1-2,CASSTGESYTF,TGTGCCAGCAGCACAGGGGAGAGCTACACCTTC
-,TRBV10-3,-,TRBJ1-2,CAISDPRERPIYGYTF,TGTGCCATCAGTGATCCGAGGGAACGGCCGATCTATGGCTACACCTTC
many,TRBV20-1,TRBD2,TRBJ2-3,CSVSSGDDTDTQYF,TGCAGTGTTAGTAGCGGGGACGACACAGATACGCAGTATTTT
-,TRBV7-9,TRBD2,TRBJ2-1,CASSSGTSLYEQFF,TGTGCCAGCAGCTCCGGGACTAGCCTCTATGAGCAGTTCTTC
-,TRBV6-1,-,TRBJ1-5,CASIPGAPRSNQPQHF,TGTGCCAGCATTCCCGGGGCCCCGAGGAGCAATCAGCCCCAGCATTTT
many,TRBV18,-,TRBJ1-3,CASSPGGWHSSGNTIYF,TGTGCCAGCTCACCCGGCGGTTGGCACAGCTCTGGAAACACCATATATTTT
many,TRBV27,-,TRBJ1-2,CASGPRGAYGYTF,TGTGCCAGCGGCCCAAGGGGCGCCTATGGCTACACCTTC
-,TRBV27,-,TRBJ2-1,CASGFINEQFF,TGTGCCAGCGGCTTTATCAATGAGCAGTTCTTC
-,TRBV14,-,TRBJ2-2,CASSQVSGTSGELFF,TGTGCCAGCAGCCAAGTATCAGGGACGAGCGGGGAGCTGTTTTTT
-,TRBV4-3,-,TRBJ2-7,CASSQEGPRDYEQYF,TGCGCCAGCAGCCAAGAGGGCCCACGGGACTACGAGCAGTACTTC
-,TRBV4-1,TRBD1,TRBJ1-1,CASSQATGGTEAFF,TGCGCCAGCAGCCAAGCCACAGGGGGCACTGAAGCTTTCTTT
-,TRBV4-2,-,TRBJ2-3,CASSQGKLGPTGTQYF,TGTGCCAGCAGCCAAGGAAAGCTCGGGCCCACAGGTACGCAGTATTTT
many,TRBV7-3,-,TRBJ2-5,CASSLKLEETQYF,TGTGCCAGCAGCTTAAAGTTGGAGGAGACCCAGTACTTC
many,TRBV10-3,-,TRBJ1-5,CAISEGWDNSNQPQHF,TGTGCCATCAGTGAGGGCTGGGACAATAGCAATCAGCCCCAGCATTTT
few,TRBV29-1,-,TRBJ2-3,CSVEQGSRRGDTQYF,TGCAGCGTTGAACAGGGTAGCAGGCGCGGGGATACGCAGTATTTT
-,TRBV30,-,TRBJ1-2,CAWSAGDGYTF,TGTGCCTGGAGCGCCGGGGATGGCTACACCTTC
-,TRBV29-1,-,TRBJ2-2,CSVEEAGNAGELFF,TGCAGCGTTGAAGAAGCCGGGAATGCCGGGGAGCTGTTTTTT
few,TRBV20-1,-,TRBJ1-5,CSARDTFRLKGNQPQHF,TGCAGTGCTAGAGATACGTTCAGATTAAAGGGCAATCAGCCCCAGCATTTT
few,TRBV28,-,TRBJ1-5,CASSLAEAGVFQPQHF,TGTGCCAGCAGTTTAGCGGAAGCAGGGGTGTTCCAGCCCCAGCATTTT
few,TRBV11-1,-,TRBJ1-3,CASSSTSGNTIYF,TGTGCCAGCAGCTCAACCTCTGGAAACACCATATATTTT
-,TRBV5-8,-,TRBJ1-6,CASSGANNSPLHF,TGTGCCAGCAGCGGAGCGAATAATTCACCCCTCCACTTT